These 29 T cell receptor beta chains share one sample of origin, sequenced in a study of beta chain features in type 1 diabetes. Overall study results and limits: Shorter TCRB CDR3s, moderately but significantly so, were found in Type 1 diabetes patients in all four CD4+ subsets.

For these TCRs, the target antigens are not known. The study reverse transcribed the entire isolated RNA, so it sequenced expressed TCRB transcripts. Here immunoSEQ multiplex PCR was the method, and the copy in TCRdb shows in-frame clones only, minus some. This sample has approximately 730,000 clones, with about an eighth found just once. Sequenced: naive CD4+ T cells from blood. The source of these receptors is a man between 18 and 29 years old with type 1 diabetes.

The genes are TRBV18 and TRBJ1-5; 8 bases are shared with TRBD1. CDR1 and CDR2 (germline): KGHSH, LQKENI. With 2 bases clipped from V and 5 bases from J, the junction kept 5 bases outside the gene matches. The CDR3 length is 15 residues. The CDR3 here is CASSPGTGDYQPQHF. The DNA of the CDR3 is TGTGCCAGCTCACCAGGGACAGGAGATTATCAGCCCCAGCATTTT.

DNA for the CDR3: TGTGCCAGCAGCTTAGGGCGTAGCAATCAGCCCCAGCATTTT. Protein sequence: CASSLGRSNQPQHF. This sequence joins TRBV7-2 and TRBJ1-5; D remains ambiguous. V shed 1 base and J shed 0 bases, with 4 bases lying between them. Germline V CDR1 and CDR2: SGHTA, FQGNSA. The CDR3 loop spans 14 amino acids. Full variable domain (remainder filled in from reference TRBV7-2 and TRBJ1-5): GAGVSQSPSNKVTEKGKDVELRCDPISGHTALYWYRQSLGQGLEFLIYFQGNSAPDKSGLPSDRFSAERTGGSVSTLTIQRTQQEDSAVYLCASSLGRSNQPQHFGDGTRLSIL.

The chain uses TRBV11-2 and TRBJ2-2; either TRBD1 or TRBD2 may fit D (5 bases each). Germline values: CDR1 SGHAT, CDR2 FQNNGV. Trimming left V 10 bases short and J 4 bases short, with 16 bases between. This CDR3 spans 14 amino acids. This chain's CDR3 is CATTGTIVTGELFF. DNA of the CDR3: TGTGCCACTACCGGGACCATAGTCACCGGGGAGCTGTTTTTT.

This clone was counted only a few times. The V gene is TRBV30, the J gene TRBJ2-1, with 7 nucleotides matching TRBD2. Germline loops: CDR1 GTSNPN, CDR2 SVGIG (reference sequence). The V gene end was trimmed by 5 bases and the J gene end by 7 bases; junction bases not matched to a gene: 14. CDR3 length: 15 amino acids. This CDR3 reads CAWGGEGWTKNEQFF. DNA of the CDR3: TGTGCCTGGGGTGGGGAGGGTTGGACCAAGAATGAGCAGTTCTTC.

Only a few counts were recorded for this clone. This sequence joins TRBV30 and TRBJ2-1, with 8 positions matching TRBD2. Germline CDR1 is GTSNPN and CDR2 is SVGIG (reference sequence). The V segment lost 0 bases and the J segment 4 bases; nucleotides outside the gene matches: 5. CDR3 length: 15 residues. The CDR3 reads CAWSVASGHYNEQFF. CDR3 DNA: TGTGCCTGGAGTGTGGCTAGCGGGCATTACAATGAGCAGTTCTTC.

Comment on this clone: Other DNA sequences in the sample encode the same CDR3. The V and J genes are TRBV29-1 and TRBJ1-1; unclear D gene. The CDR3 length is 13 residues. The V end lost 6 bases, the J end lost 0 bases, and 11 bases lay between the germline ends. Per germline, CDR1 SQVTM and CDR2 ANQGSEA. CDR3 sequence (DNA): TGCAGCGTCGCTGGCCACTTGAACACTGAAGCTTTCTTT. It specifies CSVAGHLNTEAFF.

DNA of the CDR3: TGTGCCAGCAGCTCTACCAAGAACACTGAAGCTTTCTTT. Translation: CASSSTKNTEAFF. The chain couples TRBV7-9 to TRBJ1-1; D unclear. CDR1 SEHNR and CDR2 FQNEAQ come from the germline V gene (reference sequence). The CDR3 is 13 residues long. V was shortened by 4 bases and J by 1 base, with 7 bases between the two germline ends.

This clone was picked up a small number of times. The chain couples TRBV7-6 to TRBJ2-5; D uncertain. This CDR3 has 15 amino acids. The germline gives CDR1 SGHVS, CDR2 FNYEAQ. V was trimmed by 2 bases and J by 0 bases, leaving 10 bases between them. CDR3 protein: CASSLSPGYQETQYF. The CDR3 nucleotides read TGTGCCAGCAGCTTATCCCCCGGATACCAAGAGACCCAGTACTTC. Supplemented by reference TRBV7-6 and TRBJ2-5, the full variable domain reads GAGVSQSPRYKVTKRGQDVALRCDPISGHVSLYWYRQALGQGPEFLTYFNYEAQQDKSGLPNDRFSAERPEGSISTLTIQRTEQRDSAMYRCASSLSPGYQETQYFGPGTRLLVL.

The chain combines TRBV18 with TRBJ1-3, with D perhaps matching TRBD1 (6 bases). Trimming cost V 6 bases and J 0 bases, with 12 bases left between them. The CDR3 runs to 15 residues. Germline V gives CDR1 KGHSH, CDR2 LQKENI. The CDR3 region is CASSATGSSGNTIYF. The DNA for the CDR3 is TGTGCCAGCTCCGCCACAGGGAGCTCTGGAAACACCATATATTTT.

This clone was detected a few times. The chain combines TRBV5-4 with TRBJ2-5, with D hard to call. The ends were cut back, 7 bases at V and 0 bases at J, with 10 bases in the middle. This CDR3 is 13 amino acids long. CDR1 is SGHNT, CDR2 YYREEE, per germline (reference sequence). Here the CDR3 reads CASRLDDQETQYF. Written as DNA, the CDR3 is TGTGCCAGCCGACTGGACGACCAAGAGACCCAGTACTTC.

A few counts support this clone. The chain combines TRBV7-2 with TRBJ1-1; D is ambiguous. Germline V gene data show CDR1 as SGHTA and CDR2 as FQGNSA. This CDR3 has 14 amino acids. The germline V and J ends were trimmed by 1 base and 1 base, with 7 bases remaining between them. The CDR3 nucleotides are TGTGCCAGCAGCTTAGGACGACAGAACACTGAAGCTTTCTTT. It is translated as CASSLGRQNTEAFF. The whole variable domain, remainder taken from reference TRBV7-2 and TRBJ1-1, is GAGVSQSPSNKVTEKGKDVELRCDPISGHTALYWYRQSLGQGLEFLIYFQGNSAPDKSGLPSDRFSAERTGGSVSTLTIQRTQQEDSAVYLCASSLGRQNTEAFFGQGTRLTVV.

J is TRBJ2-5 and V is TRBV13, with a possible D match to TRBD2 (5 bases). Germline V CDR1 and CDR2: PRHDT, FYEKMQ (reference sequence). This CDR3 region has 12 residues. Trimming removed 3 bases from V and 11 bases from J, with 13 bases in between. CDR3 region: CASSLSRDYQYF. CDR3 DNA: TGTGCCAGCAGCTTGTCGCGAGACTATCAGTACTTC.

The chain joins TRBV30 to TRBJ2-2, with D unresolved. CDR1 is GTSNPN, CDR2 SVGIG, per germline (reference sequence). V lost 3 bases and J 6 bases, leaving 17 bases between the germline ends. This CDR3 has 15 residues. CDR3 sequence reads: CAWRTRGNVAGELFF. The CDR3 DNA is TGTGCCTGGAGGACGCGCGGAAATGTCGCCGGGGAGCTGTTTTTT.

This clone was found a few times. J is TRBJ1-2 and V is TRBV9; tentative D call: TRBD1 (5 bases). There are 15 residues in the CDR3. Germline CDR1 and CDR2: SGDLS and YYNGEE. V was shortened by 4 bases and J by 8 bases, with 21 bases between the two germline ends. The CDR3 region has the DNA TGTGCCAGCAGCCCCGCCAACATGGGGCTTGGAGGCTACACCTTC. Protein product: CASSPANMGLGGYTF.

This clone was seen a few times. The identical CDR3 is also encoded by other nucleotide sequences in the sample. This rearrangement joins TRBV5-1 to TRBJ1-5; D not resolved. The germline gives CDR1 SGHRS, CDR2 YFSETQ. The length of the CDR3 is 15 residues. V lost 0 bases to trimming and J lost 0 bases, with 7 bases between them. The CDR3 DNA follows: TGCGCCAGCAGCTTGGACGGAAATAGCAATCAGCCCCAGCATTTT. This encodes CASSLDGNSNQPQHF.

The rearrangement joins TRBV4-1 to TRBJ1-2; TRBD1 matches at 8 bases. V shed 0 bases, J shed 8 bases, and the junction held 8 bases outside the gene matches. This CDR3 is 15 amino acids long. Per germline, CDR1 MGHRA and CDR2 YSYEKL. The CDR3 coding sequence is TGCGCCAGCAGCCAAGATCGACAGGGGTATGGCGGCTACACCTTC. Encoded protein: CASSQDRQGYGGYTF.

This clone occurred a few times. V usage is TRBV10-3 and J usage is TRBJ2-1, with D perhaps being TRBD1 or TRBD2 (5 bases each). This CDR3 has 15 residues. Germline V gives CDR1 ENHRY, CDR2 SYGVKD. V lost 8 bases and J 7 bases, leaving 21 bases between the germline ends. Written as DNA, the CDR3 is TGTGCCATCTCGTCCGGGACCTCGTTCGGGAATGAGCAGTTCTTC. Translating it yields CAISSGTSFGNEQFF.

In this sample, this clone turned up a few times. The chain joins TRBV7-9 to TRBJ1-4; TRBD1 aligns across 9 bases. V lost 5 bases to trimming and J lost 8 bases; unmatched junction nucleotides: 6. The length of the CDR3 is 14 residues. From germline, CDR1 is SEHNR and CDR2 FQNEAQ (reference sequence). CDR3 region: CASSPGQGEEKLFF. The CDR3 region has the DNA TGTGCCAGCAGCCCGGGACAGGGAGAAGAAAAACTGTTTTTT. The whole variable domain, filled in from reference TRBV7-9 and TRBJ1-4, reads DTGVSQNPRHKITKRGQNVTFRCDPISEHNRLYWYRQTLGQGPEFLTYFQNEAQLEKSRLLSDRFSAERPKGSFSTLEIQRTEQGDSAMYLCASSPGQGEEKLFFGSGTQLSVL.

The chain uses TRBV29-1 and TRBJ2-5; D not certain. Trimming pared 5 bases from V and 1 base from J, leaving 17 bases between. This CDR3 is 15 amino acids long. Germline values: CDR1 SQVTM, CDR2 ANQGSEA. As DNA, the CDR3 is TGCAGCGTTAAAATCCTGACCCCGTTCCAAGAGACCCAGTACTTC. This codes for CSVKILTPFQETQYF.

The chain joins TRBV6-6 to TRBJ2-1; 8 bases fit TRBD2. The CDR3 loop spans 15 amino acids. From germline, CDR1 is MNHNY and CDR2 SVGAGI (reference sequence). Losses at the gene ends were 6 bases for V and 5 bases for J; bases not matched to a gene: 9. CDR3 amino acids: CASSQLTSGHNEQFF. CDR3 DNA sequence: TGTGCCAGCAGCCAGCTAACTAGCGGTCACAATGAGCAGTTCTTC.

The chain uses TRBV7-9 and TRBJ2-2; D remains ambiguous. The V end lost 0 bases, the J end lost 2 bases, and 10 bases lay between the germline ends. The germline V gene has CDR1 SEHNR and CDR2 FQNEAQ (reference sequence). The CDR3 extends over 16 amino acids. The CDR3 sequence is CASSLALTDNTGELFF. CDR3 nucleotides: TGTGCCAGCAGCTTAGCGTTGACCGACAACACCGGGGAGCTGTTTTTT.

The chain recombines TRBV25-1 with TRBJ2-5, with TRBD1 matching over 7 bases. Trimming removed 5 bases from V and 3 bases from J; junction bases left unmatched: 9. CDR3 length: 15 residues. CDR1 and CDR2 (germline): MGHDK, SYGVNS. CDR3 DNA: TGTGCCAGCAGTCCACTAAGGGACAGAAAAGAGACCCAGTACTTC. It encodes CASSPLRDRKETQYF.

This clone was observed a handful of times. The gene calls are TRBV2 and TRBJ1-1, with D unclear. The V end was cut by 5 bases, the J end by 11 bases, with 15 bases between. The germline CDR1 and CDR2 sequences are SNHLY and FYNNEI. This CDR3 has 12 amino acids. As DNA, the CDR3 is TGTGCCAGCAGTACCGGGCCAAGCAGGGCTTTCTTT. Its protein product is CASSTGPSRAFF.

The V and J genes are TRBV4-2 and TRBJ2-7; D perhaps matches TRBD2 (6 bases). The CDR3 runs 16 residues. CDR1 LGHNA and CDR2 YNFKEQ come from the germline V gene. The V gene lost 0 bases and the J gene lost 6 bases, with 18 bases spanning the gap. The CDR3 sequence is CASSQDGGRTYGEQYF. DNA of the CDR3: TGTGCCAGCAGCCAAGATGGGGGGAGGACCTACGGCGAGCAGTACTTC.

This clone occurred a few times. This rearrangement joins TRBV10-3 to TRBJ1-1; D is uncertain. Germline V gene lookup returns CDR1 ENHRY and CDR2 SYGVKD. The CDR3 totals 12 residues. V dropped 9 bases and J dropped 0 bases, with 8 bases sitting between them. In nucleotides, the CDR3 is TGTGCCATTGGGAGGTTGAACACTGAAGCTTTCTTT. Residues: CAIGRLNTEAFF.

The chain recombines TRBV4-1 with TRBJ1-2, with 9 bases lining up with TRBD1. Germline V gene sequence: CDR1 MGHRA, CDR2 YSYEKL. With V trimmed by 2 bases and J by 3 bases, 1 base remained unmatched. This CDR3 is 14 amino acids long. The CDR3 sequence is CASSQNRGHYGYTF. The CDR3 nucleotides read TGCGCCAGCAGCCAAAACAGGGGGCACTATGGCTACACCTTC.

J is TRBJ2-1 and V is TRBV29-1; 10 bases align to TRBD1. After removal of 5 bases from V and 4 bases from J, the junction contained 2 bases not matched to a gene. The CDR3 length is 13 residues. Germline-derived CDR1 and CDR2 are SQVTM and ANQGSEA. CDR3 in amino acids: CSVPGQGYNEQFF. The CDR3 region has the DNA TGCAGCGTTCCGGGACAGGGGTACAATGAGCAGTTCTTC.

The chain couples TRBV13 to TRBJ1-3, with a possible D match to TRBD1 (6 bases). The V gene lost 0 bases and the J gene lost 1 base, with 7 bases spanning the gap. The CDR3 runs 15 residues. Germline V CDR1 and CDR2: PRHDT, FYEKMQ (reference sequence). For the CDR3, the DNA is TGTGCCAGCAGCTTAGGAGGGGGATCTGGAAACACCATATATTTT. Translated, it gives CASSLGGGSGNTIYF.

The rearrangement uses TRBV10-3 and TRBJ1-1; the D gene is possibly TRBD1 (5 bases). The CDR3 has 15 amino acids. Germline CDR1 is ENHRY and CDR2 is SYGVKD. V was trimmed by 11 bases and J by 0 bases, leaving 19 bases between them. The CDR3 protein is CAPHEGPTVNTEAFF. The CDR3 bases are TGTGCCCCCCACGAGGGGCCGACGGTGAACACTGAAGCTTTCTTT.